This passage covers 8 T cell receptor beta chains from one sample sequenced in a study of cytomegalovirus exposure and HLA in healthy donors. Primers: 60 Vbeta forward and 13 Jbeta reverse. Profiling relied on immunoSEQ multiplex PCR, and the TCRdb table lists in-frame clones only, not all of them. The sample has tens of thousands of clones, roughly 77% seen once; the top ten hold roughly 14%. The sequenced material came from PBMCs. These receptors were obtained from a woman aged 40 to 49 in good health and CMV-seropositive.

The chain combines TRBV10-1 with TRBJ2-3; D gene uncertain. There are 13 residues in the CDR3. Trimming took 2 bases from V and 6 from J, leaving 9 bases between them. Germline values: CDR1 WNHNN, CDR2 SYGVQD (reference sequence). The CDR3 region is CASSEVSQDTQYF. The CDR3 nucleotides read TGCGCCAGCAGTGAGGTCAGTCAGGATACGCAGTATTTT.

This clone was observed once. The chain is built from TRBV7-2 and TRBJ1-5; D is undetermined. V lost 4 bases and J lost 1, with 8 bases in between. Germline V gives CDR1 SGHTA, CDR2 FQGNSA. This CDR3 has 14 residues. Written as DNA, the CDR3 is TGTGCCAGCAGCTCGTACCGGAGCAATCAGCCCCAGCATTTT. Amino acid sequence: CASSSYRSNQPQHF.

The V and J genes are TRBV25-1 and TRBJ2-5; no clear D. Trimming cost V 2 bases and J 5 bases, with 12 bases left between them. The CDR3 sequence is 14 residues long. Germline V gives CDR1 MGHDK, CDR2 SYGVNS. CDR3 sequence reads: CASSETADGETQYF. CDR3 sequence (DNA): TGTGCCAGCAGTGAAACGGCTGACGGGGAGACCCAGTACTTC.

The chain links TRBV12-5 to TRBJ2-5; D possibly corresponds to TRBD1 (5 bases). With 2 bases removed from V and 2 bases from J, the gap between germline ends came to 6 bases. This CDR3 is built from 13 residues. Germline CDR1 is LGHNT and CDR2 is FRNRAP. In DNA form, the CDR3 reads TGTGCTAGTGGTTTGTCAGGGCAAGAGACCCAGTACTTC. Its translation: CASGLSGQETQYF.

The rearrangement uses TRBV28 and TRBJ1-5; D unclear. Trimming removed 2 bases at V and 9 bases at J, with 5 bases between. The CDR3 is 11 residues long. Germline lookup yields CDR1 MDHEN and CDR2 SYDVKM. The CDR3 is CASSLTGPQHF. In nucleotides, the CDR3 is TGTGCCAGCAGTTTAACCGGGCCCCAGCATTTT.

The chain recombines TRBV27 with TRBJ1-2; 8 bases agree with TRBD1. The germline V gene has CDR1 MNHEY and CDR2 SMNVEV (reference sequence). Losses at the gene ends were 5 bases for V and 7 bases for J; bases not matched to a gene: 15. This CDR3 comprises 16 residues. CDR3 amino acids: CASSPISTTGGGGYTF. The CDR3 region has the DNA TGTGCCAGCAGTCCAATTAGTACAACAGGGGGGGGTGGCTACACCTTC.

This clone occurred once. The rearrangement joins TRBV5-1 to TRBJ2-5; the D gene is possibly TRBD2 (6 bases). With 7 bases removed from V and 3 bases from J, the gap between germline ends came to 16 bases. The CDR3 sequence is 14 residues long. Germline-derived CDR1 and CDR2 are SGHRS and YFSETQ. CDR3 DNA: TGCGCCAGCGGCGACGGGACTCAAAAAGAGACCCAGTACTTC. It encodes CASGDGTQKETQYF.

The J gene is TRBJ2-1, the V gene TRBV28; a possible D gene is TRBD1 (5 bases). There are 13 residues in the CDR3. V was cut by 2 bases and J by 9 bases, with 11 bases left in between. The germline V gene encodes CDR1 MDHEN and CDR2 SYDVKM. CDR3 sequence reads: CASSLQGLGEQFF. In nucleotides, the CDR3 is TGTGCCAGCAGTTTACAGGGTCTCGGTGAGCAGTTCTTC.